The clone carrying this T cell receptor beta chain was recorded only once. The antigen remains unidentified. This record comes from a study of blood T cells in healthy people across ages. V lost 0 bases, J lost 2 bases, and 4 bases stayed unmatched. Per germline, CDR1 SGHRS and CDR2 YFSETQ. The CDR3 spans 17 residues. A second about 7 to 11 cycle PCR used barcoded and J-beta primers. One entry per CDR3 protein results from TCRdb running MiXCR on the 5' RACE reads. The top ten hold over 35% of the sample, which has about 640,000 distinct CDR3 sequences, approximately 59% seen once. The study recruited healthy Caucasian donors from Russia who were aged about 6 to 100. Study-wide results and limits: TCR beta diversity, measured per million T cells, fell in a roughly linear way with age.

The sequence derives from a man in his 60s in good health. This chain connects TRBV5-1 to TRBJ2-6; 8 bases are shared with TRBD2. Sequenced material: blood. The CDR3 loop is CASSLVSSGPGANVLTF. The DNA of the CDR3 is TGCGCCAGCAGCTTGGTGTCTAGCGGGCCTGGGGCCAACGTCCTGACTTTC. The full variable domain, its missing parts supplied by reference TRBV5-1 and TRBJ2-6, is KAGVTQTPRYLIKTRGQQVTLSCSPISGHRSVSWYQQTPGQGLQFLFEYFSETQRNKGNFPGRFSGRQFSNSRSEMNVSTLELGDSALYLCASSLVSSGPGANVLTFGAGSRLTVL.